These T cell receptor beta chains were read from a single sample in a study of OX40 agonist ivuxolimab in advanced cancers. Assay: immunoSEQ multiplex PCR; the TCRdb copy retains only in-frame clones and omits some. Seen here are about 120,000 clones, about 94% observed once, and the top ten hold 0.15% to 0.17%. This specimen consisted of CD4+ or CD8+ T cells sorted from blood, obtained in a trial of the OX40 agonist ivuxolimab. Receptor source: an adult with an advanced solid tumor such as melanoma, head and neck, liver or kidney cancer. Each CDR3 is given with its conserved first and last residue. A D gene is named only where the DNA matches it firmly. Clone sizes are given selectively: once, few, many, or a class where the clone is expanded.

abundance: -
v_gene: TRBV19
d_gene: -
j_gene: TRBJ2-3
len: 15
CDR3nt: TGTGCCAGTAGTATATTCGGGACAAGCACAGATACGCAGTATTTT
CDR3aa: CASSIFGTSTDTQYF

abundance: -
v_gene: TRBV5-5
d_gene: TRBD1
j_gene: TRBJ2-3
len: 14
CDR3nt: TGTGCCAGCAGGATTGACAGGGGGCAGGATACGCAGTATTTT
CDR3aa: CASRIDRGQDTQYF

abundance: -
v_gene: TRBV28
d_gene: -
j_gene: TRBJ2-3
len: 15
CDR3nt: TGTGCCAGCAGTTCCTCTCAGGGGGGGGCAGATACGCAGTATTTT
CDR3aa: CASSSSQGGADTQYF

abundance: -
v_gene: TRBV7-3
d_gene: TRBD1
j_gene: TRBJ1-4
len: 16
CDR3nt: TGTGCCAGCAGCCCCGTCCGGGACAGGGTGACTGAAAAACTGTTTTTT
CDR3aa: CASSPVRDRVTEKLFF

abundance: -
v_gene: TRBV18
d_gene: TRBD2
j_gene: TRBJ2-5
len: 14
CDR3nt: TGTGCCAGCTCACCACGGGAGGGCCAAGAGACCCAGTACTTC
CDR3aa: CASSPREGQETQYF

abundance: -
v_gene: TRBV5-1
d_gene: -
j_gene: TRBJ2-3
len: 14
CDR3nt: TGCGCCAGCAGCCAGGGTTCTTTCACAGATACGCAGTATTTT
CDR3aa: CASSQGSFTDTQYF

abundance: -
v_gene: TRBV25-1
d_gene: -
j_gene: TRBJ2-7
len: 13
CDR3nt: TGTGCCAGCAGTGACAGATTATCCTACGAGCAGTACTTC
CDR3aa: CASSDRLSYEQYF

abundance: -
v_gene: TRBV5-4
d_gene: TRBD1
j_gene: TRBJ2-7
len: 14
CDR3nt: TGTGCCAGCAGCTTGAAGGGACAGGGCTACGAGCAGTACTTC
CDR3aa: CASSLKGQGYEQYF

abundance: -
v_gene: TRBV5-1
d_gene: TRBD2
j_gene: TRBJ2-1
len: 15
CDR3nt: TGCGCCAGCGGAATTACTAGCGGGGGAAACAATGAGCAGTTCTTC
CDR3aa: CASGITSGGNNEQFF

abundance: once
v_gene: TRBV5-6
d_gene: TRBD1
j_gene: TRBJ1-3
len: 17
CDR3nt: TGTGCCAGCAGCTCCCCGGTCGTCAGGGGGCTTGGAAACACCATATATTTT
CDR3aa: CASSSPVVRGLGNTIYF

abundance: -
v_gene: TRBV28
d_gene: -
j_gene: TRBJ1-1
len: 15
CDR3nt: TGTGCCAGCAGAATCGGAGGGAACCGGGACACTGAAGCTTTCTTT
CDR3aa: CASRIGGNRDTEAFF

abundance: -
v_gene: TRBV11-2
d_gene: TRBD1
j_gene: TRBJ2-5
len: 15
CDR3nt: TGTGCCAGCAGCTTAGGGGGACAGACCCAAGAGACCCAGTACTTC
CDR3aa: CASSLGGQTQETQYF

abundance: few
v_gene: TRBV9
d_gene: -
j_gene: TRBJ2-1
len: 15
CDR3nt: TGTGCCAGCAGCGGGGGAACCAGTATAGGCGGTGAGCAGTTCTTC
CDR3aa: CASSGGTSIGGEQFF

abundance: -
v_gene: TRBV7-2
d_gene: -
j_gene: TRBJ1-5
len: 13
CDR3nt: TGTGCCAGCAGCTTGCAGGGCAATCAGCCCCAGCATTTT
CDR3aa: CASSLQGNQPQHF

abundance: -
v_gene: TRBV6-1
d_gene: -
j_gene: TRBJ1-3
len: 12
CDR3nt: TGTGCCAGCAGTGAACCAGGAAACACCATATATTTT
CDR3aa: CASSEPGNTIYF

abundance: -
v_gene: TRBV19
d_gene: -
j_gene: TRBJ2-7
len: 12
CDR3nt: TGTGCCAGTAGTGCCCTTGGTGGCGAGCAGTACTTC
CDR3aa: CASSALGGEQYF

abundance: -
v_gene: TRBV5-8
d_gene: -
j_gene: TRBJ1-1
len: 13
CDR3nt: TGTGCCAGCAGCTTGCGCGGGCAGGTCCGTTCGGTCTTT
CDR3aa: CASSLRGQVRSVF

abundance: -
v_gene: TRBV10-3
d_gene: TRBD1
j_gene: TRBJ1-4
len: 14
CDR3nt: TGTGCCATCAGCAAACAGGGGGCGAATGAAAAACTGTTTTTT
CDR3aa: CAISKQGANEKLFF

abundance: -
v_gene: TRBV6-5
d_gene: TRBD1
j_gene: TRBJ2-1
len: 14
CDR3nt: TGTGCCAGCAGACTCCGACAGGGGTACAATGAGCAGTTCTTC
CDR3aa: CASRLRQGYNEQFF

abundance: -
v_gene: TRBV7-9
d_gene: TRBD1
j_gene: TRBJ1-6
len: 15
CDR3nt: TGTGCCACCCGCGACAGGGGAAGGGGGAATTCACCCCTCCACTTT
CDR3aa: CATRDRGRGNSPLHF

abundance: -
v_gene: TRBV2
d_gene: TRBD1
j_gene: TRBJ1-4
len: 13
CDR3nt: TGTGCCTGTAGGACAGGGGCGAATGAAAAACTGTTTTTT
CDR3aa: CACRTGANEKLFF

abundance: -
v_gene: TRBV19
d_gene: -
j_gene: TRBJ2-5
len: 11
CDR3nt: TGTGCCAGTCGAATAGGGGAGACCCAGTACTTC
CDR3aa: CASRIGETQYF

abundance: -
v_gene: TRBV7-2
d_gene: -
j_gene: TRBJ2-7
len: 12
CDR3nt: TGTGCCAGCAGCTTAGCCAACTACGAGCAGTACTTC
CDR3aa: CASSLANYEQYF

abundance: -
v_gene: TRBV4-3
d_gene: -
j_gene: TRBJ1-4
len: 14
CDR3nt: TGCGCCAGCAGCCTACGGTGGGAAGGGGAAAAACTGTTTTTT
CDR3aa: CASSLRWEGEKLFF

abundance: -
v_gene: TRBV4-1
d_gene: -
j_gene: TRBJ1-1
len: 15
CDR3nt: TGCGCCAGCAGCCAGGGGAACCCGGGACTTAATGAAGCTTTCTTT
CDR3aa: CASSQGNPGLNEAFF

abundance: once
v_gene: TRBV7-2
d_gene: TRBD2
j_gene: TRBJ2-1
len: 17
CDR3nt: TGTGCCAGCAGCTTAGCGGCTAGCGGGGGGGGATACAATGAGCAGTTCTTC
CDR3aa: CASSLAASGGGYNEQFF

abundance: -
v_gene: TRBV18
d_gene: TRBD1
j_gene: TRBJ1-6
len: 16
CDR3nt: TGTGCCAGCTCTCCGGGGACAGGGAGCGATAATTCACCCCTCCACTTT
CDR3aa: CASSPGTGSDNSPLHF

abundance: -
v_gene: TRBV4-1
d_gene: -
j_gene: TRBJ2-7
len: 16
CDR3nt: TGCGCCAGCAGCCAAGAGCGGACGACTAGGGGGTACGAGCAGTACTTC
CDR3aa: CASSQERTTRGYEQYF

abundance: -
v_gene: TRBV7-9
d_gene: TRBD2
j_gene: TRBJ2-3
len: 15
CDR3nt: TGTGCCAGCAGCGTATCTAGCGGGAGTACAGATACGCAGTATTTT
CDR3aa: CASSVSSGSTDTQYF

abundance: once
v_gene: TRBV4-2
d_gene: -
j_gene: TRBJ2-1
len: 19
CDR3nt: TGTGCCAGCAGCCTCATCCCGGTTAGGGACGGAGGGCCCCAAAATGAGCAGTTCTTC
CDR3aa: CASSLIPVRDGGPQNEQFF

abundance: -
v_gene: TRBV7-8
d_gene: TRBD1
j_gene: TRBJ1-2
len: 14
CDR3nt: TGTGCCAGCAGGGGGACAGGGGGGAACTATGGCTACACCTTC
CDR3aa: CASRGTGGNYGYTF

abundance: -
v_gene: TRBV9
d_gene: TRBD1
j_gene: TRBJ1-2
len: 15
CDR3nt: TGTGCCAGCAGCGCCCGGACAGGGGGCGGCTATGGCTACACCTTC
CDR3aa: CASSARTGGGYGYTF

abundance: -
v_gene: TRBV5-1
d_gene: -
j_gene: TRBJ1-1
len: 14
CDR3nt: TGCGCCAGCAGCAGGGACCCTGGGAACACTGAAGCTTTCTTT
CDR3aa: CASSRDPGNTEAFF

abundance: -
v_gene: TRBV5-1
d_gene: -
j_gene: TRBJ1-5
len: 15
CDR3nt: TGCGCCAGCAGCTTGGCCGGGGGGGCGAGTCAGCCCCAGCATTTT
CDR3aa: CASSLAGGASQPQHF

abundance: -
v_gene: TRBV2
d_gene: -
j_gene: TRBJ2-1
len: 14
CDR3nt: TGTGCCAGCAGTGGACGCGAGAGTATCAATGAGCAGTTCTTC
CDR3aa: CASSGRESINEQFF

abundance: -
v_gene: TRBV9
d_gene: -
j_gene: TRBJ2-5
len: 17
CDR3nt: TGTGCCAGCAGCGTAGTAGCTGGGACTCCAACCCAAGAGACCCAGTACTTC
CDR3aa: CASSVVAGTPTQETQYF

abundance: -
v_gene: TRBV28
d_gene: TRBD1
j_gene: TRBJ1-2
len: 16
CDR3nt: TGTGCCAGCAGTTCCGCACTCGGACAGGGGGTACATGGCTACACCTTC
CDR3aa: CASSSALGQGVHGYTF

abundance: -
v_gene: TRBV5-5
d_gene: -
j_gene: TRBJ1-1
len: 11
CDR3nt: TGTGCCAGCAGCTTGTATAGGGAAGCTTTCTTT
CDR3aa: CASSLYREAFF

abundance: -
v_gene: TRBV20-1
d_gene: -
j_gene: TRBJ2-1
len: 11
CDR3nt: TGCAGTGCTAGGTCCGGGAGTGAGCAGTTCTTC
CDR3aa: CSARSGSEQFF

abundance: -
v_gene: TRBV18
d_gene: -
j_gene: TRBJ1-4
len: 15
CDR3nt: TGTGCCAGCACGGGCAACTCGGGGCCTACGGAAAAACTGTTTTTT
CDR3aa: CASTGNSGPTEKLFF

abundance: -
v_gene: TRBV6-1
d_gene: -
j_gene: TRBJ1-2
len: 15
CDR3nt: TGTGCCAGCAGTCCCCCGGGTAGATCAGTCTATGGCTACACCTTC
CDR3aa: CASSPPGRSVYGYTF

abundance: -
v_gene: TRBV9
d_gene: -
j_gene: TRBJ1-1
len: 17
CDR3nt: TGTGCCAGCAGCGTAGACGTCGGGTCGGTGGGGAACACTGAAGCTTTCTTT
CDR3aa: CASSVDVGSVGNTEAFF

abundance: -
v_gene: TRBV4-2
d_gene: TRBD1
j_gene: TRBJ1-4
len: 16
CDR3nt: TGTGCCAGCAGCCAGGATGGACAGGGAATTAATGAAAAACTGTTTTTT
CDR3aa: CASSQDGQGINEKLFF

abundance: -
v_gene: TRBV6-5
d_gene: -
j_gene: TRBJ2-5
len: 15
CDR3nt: TGTGCCAGCATTTCAGCGGGACAGTCCCAAGAGACCCAGTACTTC
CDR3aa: CASISAGQSQETQYF

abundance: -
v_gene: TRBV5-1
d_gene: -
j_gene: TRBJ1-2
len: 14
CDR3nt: TGCGCCAGCAGCTTGACAGGGTCTAACTATGGCTACACCTTC
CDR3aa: CASSLTGSNYGYTF

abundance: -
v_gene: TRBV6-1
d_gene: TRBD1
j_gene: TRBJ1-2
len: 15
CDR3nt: TGTGCCAGCAGTCCAATAGACAGGGGATCTTTTGGCTACACCTTC
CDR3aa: CASSPIDRGSFGYTF

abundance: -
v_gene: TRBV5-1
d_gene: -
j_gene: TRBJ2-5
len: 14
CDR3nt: TGCGCCAGCAGCTTGGCCCAGGGGAAAGAGACCCAGTACTTC
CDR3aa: CASSLAQGKETQYF

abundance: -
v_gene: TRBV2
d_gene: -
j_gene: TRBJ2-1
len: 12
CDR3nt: TGTGCCAGCAGTGCCGGGGGAGGTGAGCAGTTCTTC
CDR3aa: CASSAGGGEQFF

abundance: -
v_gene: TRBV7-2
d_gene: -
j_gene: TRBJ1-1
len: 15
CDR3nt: TGTGCCAGCAGCTTAGATACAGGTCGCGGCACTGAAGCTTTCTTT
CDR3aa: CASSLDTGRGTEAFF

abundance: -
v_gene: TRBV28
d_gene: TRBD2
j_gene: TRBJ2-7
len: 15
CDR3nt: TGTGCCAGCAGTTCCCCCGTGGGGGGGACTTACGAGCAGTACTTC
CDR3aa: CASSSPVGGTYEQYF

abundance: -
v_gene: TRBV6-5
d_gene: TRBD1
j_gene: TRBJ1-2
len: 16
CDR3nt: TGTGCCAGCAGTTACGGGCCAGGGGGGGGTGGCTATGGCTACACCTTC
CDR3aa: CASSYGPGGGGYGYTF

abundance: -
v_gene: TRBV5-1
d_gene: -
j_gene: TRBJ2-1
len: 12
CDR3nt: TGCGCCAGCAGCAAAGACTTCGATGAGCAGTTCTTC
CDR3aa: CASSKDFDEQFF

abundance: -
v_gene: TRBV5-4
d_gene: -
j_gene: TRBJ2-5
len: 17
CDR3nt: TGTGCCAGCAGCTTGGGACGACAGGCCCTTATCCAAGAGACCCAGTACTTC
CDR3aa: CASSLGRQALIQETQYF

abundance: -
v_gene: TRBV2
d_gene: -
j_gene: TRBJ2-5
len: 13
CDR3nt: TGTGCCAGCATGCCTCGGATACAAGAGACCCAGTACTTC
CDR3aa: CASMPRIQETQYF

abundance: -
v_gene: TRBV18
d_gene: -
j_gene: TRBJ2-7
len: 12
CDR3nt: TGTGCCAGCTCACCCACGTCCTACGAGCAGTACTTC
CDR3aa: CASSPTSYEQYF

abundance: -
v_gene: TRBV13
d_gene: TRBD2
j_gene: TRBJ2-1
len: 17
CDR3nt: TGTGCCAGCAGCTTAGAACCTTGGCCGACGGGGGGCAATGAGCAGTTCTTC
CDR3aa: CASSLEPWPTGGNEQFF

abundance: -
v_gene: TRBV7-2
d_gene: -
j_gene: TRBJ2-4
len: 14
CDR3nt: TGTGCCAGCAGCTTAAGGGGGGCCAAAAACATTCAGTACTTC
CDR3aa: CASSLRGAKNIQYF

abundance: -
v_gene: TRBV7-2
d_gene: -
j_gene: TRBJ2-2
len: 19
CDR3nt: TGTGCCAGCAGCCGGCGACGGGGTAGGGCTAGCGAAGGGGCCGGGGAGCTGTTTTTT
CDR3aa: CASSRRRGRASEGAGELFF